The clone carrying this TCR beta chain was seen ten or more times. No antigen is known for it. This sample is drawn from a study of regulatory T cells in long-lasting Graves disease. General study points: Those with persistent Graves' had less TCR diversity than newly diagnosed patients. Study of thyroid tissue was not done, with only peripheral blood studied.

As to time point: persistent/refractory GD, antithyroid drugs over 5 years with positive TRAb. The TCR library used RNA extracted from PBMCs. In building TCR beta libraries, iRepertoire HTBI primers were used together with Arm-PCR of CDR3 regions. Original processing notes: The samples included 60 to 65 TRBV and 14 TRBJ segments. TCRdb called the multiplex PCR reads again in MiXCR, with one record for every CDR3 protein. Here the V and J calls rest on TCRdb's processing, not on the authors' analysis. The sample consists of 400,000 or so distinct CDR3 sequences, roughly a quarter of them appearing once. This TCR came from a female donor with Graves disease. The sample consisted of peripheral blood mononuclear cells (PBMCs), taken when the disease was refractory, from a patient treated with antithyroid drugs.

The CDR3 nucleotides read TGTGCCAGCGGGGACAGGGCCCCCAACTATGGCTACACCTTC. It specifies CASGDRAPNYGYTF. The gene calls are TRBV27 and TRBJ1-2; 9 bases match TRBD1. This CDR3 comprises 14 residues. Per germline, CDR1 MNHEY and CDR2 SMNVEV (reference sequence). The V gene end was trimmed by 8 bases and the J gene end by 2 bases; junction bases not matched to a gene: 6.